The 21 T cell receptor beta chains below were found in one sample sequenced in a study of cytomegalovirus exposure and HLA in healthy donors. PCR was performed using 60 Vbeta and 13 Jbeta primers. TCRdb's table, derived via immunoSEQ multiplex PCR, lists solely in-frame clones and lacks some. The sample has around 150,000 clones; 81% are singletons. Material: PBMCs. Source of these receptors: a woman between 45 and 60 years old in good health and CMV-seronegative.

The J gene is TRBJ1-4, the V gene TRBV2; 8 bases fit TRBD1. Germline assignment: CDR1 SNHLY and CDR2 FYNNEI. V was clipped by 4 bases and J by 8 bases; unmatched bases: 12. This CDR3 is built from 16 residues. CDR3 amino acids: CASSAGEGQVGEKLFF. Written as DNA, the CDR3 is TGTGCCAGCAGTGCGGGAGAGGGACAGGTTGGAGAAAAACTGTTTTTT.

The genes are TRBV29-1 and TRBJ2-3; TRBD2 matches at 7 bases. CDR1 and CDR2 from the germline V gene are SQVTM and ANQGSEA. The CDR3 runs to 14 residues. With 4 bases clipped from V and 4 bases from J, the junction kept 8 bases outside the gene matches. This chain's CDR3 is CSVVTSSSSDTQYF. CDR3 DNA sequence: TGCAGCGTTGTGACTAGCTCTAGCTCAGATACGCAGTATTTT.

The chain couples TRBV4-2 to TRBJ2-7, with D perhaps TRBD1 (5 bases). The CDR3 is 13 amino acids. The germline V gene encodes CDR1 LGHNA and CDR2 YNFKEQ. Trimming removed 3 bases at V and 7 bases at J, with 13 bases between. CDR3 DNA sequence: TGTGCCAGCAGCCAGACGACAGCCGGGGAGCAGTACTTC. This sequence encodes CASSQTTAGEQYF.

The table lists this clone with a few counts. The chain employs TRBV4-2 and TRBJ1-3; D unclear. The CDR3 is made up of 17 amino acids. Looked up from germline, CDR1 is LGHNA and CDR2 is YNFKEQ. V lost 4 bases and J lost 0, with 16 bases in between. The CDR3: CASSPHLVPDSGNTIYF. The CDR3 nucleotides are TGTGCCAGCAGCCCCCACCTGGTCCCAGACTCTGGAAACACCATATATTTT.

This chain connects TRBV19 to TRBJ1-2, with D possibly matching TRBD1 (5 bases). Germline loops: CDR1 LNHDA, CDR2 SQIVND (reference sequence). Trimming shortened V by 7 bases and J by 3 bases, and 9 bases separated the two germline ends. The CDR3 length is 12 residues. As DNA, the CDR3 is TGTGCCAGTATGCAGGGCGACTATGGCTACACCTTC. Translating it yields CASMQGDYGYTF.

This chain connects TRBV27 to TRBJ2-1, with 7 bases aligning to TRBD1. The CDR3 is 15 amino acids. V lost 3 bases to trimming and J lost 3 bases; unmatched junction nucleotides: 5. Germline V CDR1 and CDR2: MNHEY, SMNVEV (reference sequence). CDR3 residues: CASSLGDSSYNEQFF. The CDR3 region has the DNA TGTGCCAGCAGTTTGGGGGACAGCAGCTACAATGAGCAGTTCTTC.

The chain combines TRBV5-4 with TRBJ2-3, with TRBD2 matching 9 bases. Germline V gene lookup returns CDR1 SGHNT and CDR2 YYREEE (reference sequence). The CDR3 has 15 residues. V lost 5 bases, J lost 4 bases, and 8 bases stayed unmatched. CDR3 nucleotide sequence: TGTGCCAGCAGGCCCGGACTAGCGTCGGCAGATACGCAGTATTTT. Protein product: CASRPGLASADTQYF.

The chain couples TRBV9 to TRBJ2-1; D may be TRBD2 (7 bases). Per germline, CDR1 SGDLS and CDR2 YYNGEE. Trimming cost V 3 bases and J 9 bases, with 10 bases left between them. The length of the CDR3 is 12 residues. The CDR3 region is CASSGAGAEQFF. CDR3 in DNA: TGTGCCAGCAGCGGGGCGGGGGCTGAGCAGTTCTTC. The full variable domain, completed using reference TRBV9 and TRBJ2-1, is DSGVTQTPKHLITATGQRVTLRCSPRSGDLSVYWYQQSLDQGLQFLIQYYNGEERAKGNILERFSAQQFPDLHSELNLSSLELGDSALYFCASSGAGAEQFFGPGTRLTVL.

This clone was detected a few times. The chain combines TRBV6-6 with TRBJ1-1, with 7 bases fitting TRBD1. The CDR3 runs 14 residues. Germline loops: CDR1 MNHNY, CDR2 SVGAGI (reference sequence). The J segment lost 1 base and the V segment lost 6 bases, leaving 5 bases of the junction unmatched. The CDR3 sequence is CASSQRQGNTEAFF. The CDR3 coding sequence is TGTGCCAGCAGCCAAAGACAGGGGAACACTGAAGCTTTCTTT.

The CDR3 spells CASSTGQGVNEQYF. CDR3 in DNA: TGTGCCAGCAGCACCGGACAGGGGGTCAACGAGCAGTACTTC. J is TRBJ2-7 and V is TRBV7-8; 10 bases match TRBD1. The CDR3 consists of 14 residues. The germline gives CDR1 SGHVS, CDR2 FQNEAQ. V was clipped by 5 bases and J by 5 bases; unmatched bases: 6. Variable domain in full (rest from reference TRBV7-8 and TRBJ2-7): GAGVSQSPRYKVAKRGQDVALRCDPISGHVSLFWYQQALGQGPEFLTYFQNEAQLDKSGLPSDRFFAERPEGSVSTLKIQRTQQEDSAVYLCASSTGQGVNEQYFGPGTRLTVT.

The chain employs TRBV15 and TRBJ1-1; the match to TRBD1 covers 8 bases. Germline values: CDR1 LNHNV, CDR2 YYDKDF (reference sequence). The CDR3 is made up of 14 amino acids. The V and J ends lost 5 bases and 8 bases, in that order; junction bases with no gene match: 10. The CDR3 here is CATSSTGGRVEAFF. DNA of the CDR3: TGTGCCACCAGCTCAACAGGGGGTAGGGTAGAAGCTTTCTTT.

The gene calls are TRBV10-3 and TRBJ2-7, with no clear D. CDR1 is ENHRY, CDR2 SYGVKD, per germline. Trimming pared 4 bases from V and 0 bases from J, leaving 10 bases between. This CDR3 has 14 residues. The CDR3 spells CAISGSMSSYEQYF. The CDR3 region has the DNA TGTGCCATCAGTGGAAGTATGAGCTCCTACGAGCAGTACTTC.

The chain is built from TRBV6-1 and TRBJ1-2; TRBD1 might be the D (6 bases). This CDR3 spans 14 amino acids. V was shortened by 2 bases and J by 8 bases, with 15 bases between the two germline ends. Germline lookup yields CDR1 MNHNS and CDR2 SASEGT. This CDR3 is CASSEWGRGWGYTF. In DNA, the CDR3 is TGTGCCAGCAGTGAATGGGGCAGGGGTTGGGGCTACACCTTC.

V usage is TRBV18 and J usage is TRBJ2-1; 7 nucleotides line up with TRBD1. Germline values: CDR1 KGHSH, CDR2 LQKENI. V dropped 4 bases and J dropped 5; count of bases not matched to a gene: 14. The CDR3 spans 17 residues. CDR3 sequence reads: CASSRKNPGQRHNEQFF. The DNA of the CDR3 is TGTGCCAGCTCACGCAAAAATCCGGGACAGAGACACAATGAGCAGTTCTTC. The whole variable domain, remainder taken from reference TRBV18 and TRBJ2-1, is NAGVMQNPRHLVRRRGQEARLRCSPMKGHSHVYWYRQLPEEGLKFMVYLQKENIIDESGMPKERFSAEFPKEGPSILRIQQVVRGDSAAYFCASSRKNPGQRHNEQFFGPGTRLTVL.

The chain recombines TRBV28 with TRBJ1-5, with D unresolved. Germline CDR1 is MDHEN and CDR2 is SYDVKM. With 6 bases removed from V and 4 bases from J, the gap between germline ends came to 7 bases. The CDR3 totals 12 residues. In DNA, the CDR3 is TGTGCCAGCAGAAGAGAAAATCAGCCCCAGCATTTT. This codes for CASRRENQPQHF. Based on the CDR3 plus reference TRBV28 and TRBJ1-5, the full variable domain is DVKVTQSSRYLVKRTGEKVFLECVQDMDHENMFWYRQDPGLGLRLIYFSYDVKMKEKGDIPEGYSVSREKKERFSLILESASTNQTSMYLCASRRENQPQHFGDGTRLSIL.

This clone was found a few times. V is TRBV7-2 and J is TRBJ2-7, with 9 bases lining up with TRBD2. This CDR3 has 15 amino acids. The germline V gene encodes CDR1 SGHTA and CDR2 FQGNSA. With 6 bases clipped from V and 3 bases from J, the junction kept 9 bases outside the gene matches. Here the CDR3 DNA reads TGTGCCAGCAGGCAGACTAGCGGCAACTACTACGAGCAGTACTTC. This encodes CASRQTSGNYYEQYF.

A remark on this clone: At one end, the junction sequence differs from germline, possibly due to a read error. V usage is TRBV13 and J usage is TRBJ1-1; tentative D call: TRBD1 (5 bases). The CDR3 has 12 amino acids. The germline V gene encodes CDR1 PRHDT and CDR2 FYEKMQ (reference sequence). The CDR3, as DNA: TGTGCCAGCAGCTTAGGCCGCCGGGGGTTGGTCTTT. Translated, it gives CASSLGRRGLVF.

This chain uses TRBV7-9 with TRBJ2-3; a weak D match, TRBD1 (5 bases). Looked up from germline, CDR1 is SEHNR and CDR2 is FQNEAQ (reference sequence). The CDR3 loop spans 14 amino acids. Trimming took 3 bases from V and 0 from J, leaving 7 bases between them. The CDR3 nucleotides read TGTGCCAGCAGCTTCAGGGTTAGCACAGATACGCAGTATTTT. It translates to CASSFRVSTDTQYF.

V usage is TRBV13 and J usage is TRBJ1-2; 7 nucleotides line up with TRBD1. The ends lost 0 bases at V and 4 bases at J; junction bases unmatched: 8. The CDR3 is 16 residues long. CDR1 and CDR2 from the germline V gene are PRHDT and FYEKMQ (reference sequence). The CDR3 loop is CASSLGGQVALYGYTF. CDR3 bases: TGTGCCAGCAGCTTAGGTGGACAGGTCGCCCTCTATGGCTACACCTTC.

This clone was detected only a few times. The V gene is TRBV7-9, the J gene TRBJ1-5; 7 bases line up with TRBD1. V trimming: 1 base; J trimming: 4 bases; junction bases outside the gene matches: 4. Germline values: CDR1 SEHNR, CDR2 FQNEAQ (reference sequence). The CDR3 has 15 residues. The DNA of the CDR3 is TGTGCCAGCAGCTTAGGGGCGACAGGGAATCAGCCCCAGCATTTT. Protein product: CASSLGATGNQPQHF.

V is TRBV2 and J is TRBJ2-7, with D tentatively TRBD1 (5 bases). Germline CDR1 and CDR2: SNHLY and FYNNEI. Trimming stripped 1 base from V and 1 base from J, with 14 bases between. CDR3 length equals 16 residues. CDR3: CASSEVRGYLSYEQYF. CDR3 DNA: TGTGCCAGCAGTGAAGTAAGGGGATACCTGTCCTACGAGCAGTACTTC. The whole variable domain, filled in from reference TRBV2 and TRBJ2-7, reads EPEVTQTPSHQVTQMGQEVILRCVPISNHLYFYWYRQILGQKVEFLVSFYNNEISEKSEIFDDQFSVERPDGSNFTLKIRSTKLEDSAMYFCASSEVRGYLSYEQYFGPGTRLTVT.